Presented here are 4 T cell receptor beta chains from one specimen sequenced in a study of control samples from healthy donors and cancer patients (dated by TCRdb to the early 2020s). Library preparation employed the immunoSEQ multiplex PCR assay. TCRdb took this table from immuneACCESS and kept in-frame rearrangements with V and J called. Such tables lack part of the clones; where checked against another copy, unresolved V genes explain under half of the gap, and the rest is unexplained. In all, the sample holds 90,000 or so clones, and approximately 88% of those were seen once. The ten largest clones add up to around 35% of the sample. Sequencing used PBMCs. The receptors were gathered from a man in his 70s with lung cancer.

The chain joins TRBV6-6 to TRBJ1-2, with 8 positions matching TRBD1. Germline loops: CDR1 MNHNY, CDR2 SVGAGI (reference sequence). The V gene end was trimmed by 5 bases and the J gene end by 2 bases; junction bases not matched to a gene: 7. The CDR3 is 15 amino acids. CDR3 residues: CASSPGQGLNYGYTF. In DNA form, the CDR3 reads TGTGCCAGCAGTCCTGGACAGGGTTTAAACTATGGCTACACCTTC.

This clone was detected a few times. The chain joins TRBV29-1 to TRBJ2-7, with a possible D match to TRBD1 (6 bases). This CDR3 has 12 residues. V dropped 8 bases and J dropped 5 bases, with 16 bases sitting between them. CDR1 is SQVTM, CDR2 ANQGSEA, per germline. The CDR3 DNA is TGCAGCATCCTTACAGGGACCCACGAGCAGTACTTC. It encodes CSILTGTHEQYF.

The genes are TRBV7-9 and TRBJ2-7; D is perhaps TRBD1 (6 bases). The germline V and J ends were trimmed by 6 bases and 6 bases, with 15 bases remaining between them. The CDR3 is 13 residues long. CDR1 is SEHNR and CDR2 is FQNEAQ in the germline V gene (reference sequence). CDR3 coding DNA: TGTGCCAGCAGGTTGCAGGGGACGGGCGAGCAGTACTTC. Protein sequence: CASRLQGTGEQYF.

The chain combines TRBV6-2 or TRBV6-3 with TRBJ2-7, with TRBD2 identical over 11 bases. CDR1 is MNHEY and CDR2 is SVGEGT in the germline V gene. J lost 0 bases, V lost 2 bases, and 9 bases had no gene match. The CDR3 extends over 18 amino acids. CDR3 region: CASSYQNRTSGSSYEQYF. The CDR3 DNA reads as TGTGCCAGCAGTTACCAGAACCGGACTAGCGGGTCCTCCTACGAGCAGTACTTC.